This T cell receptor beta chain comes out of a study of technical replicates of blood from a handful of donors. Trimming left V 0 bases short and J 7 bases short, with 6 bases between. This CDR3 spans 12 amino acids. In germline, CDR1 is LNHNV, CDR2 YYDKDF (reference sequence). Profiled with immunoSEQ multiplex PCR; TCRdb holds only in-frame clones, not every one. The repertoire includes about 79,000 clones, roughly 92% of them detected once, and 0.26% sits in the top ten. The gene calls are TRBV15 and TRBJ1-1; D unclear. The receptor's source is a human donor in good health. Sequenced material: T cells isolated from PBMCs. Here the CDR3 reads CATSRDGVEAFF. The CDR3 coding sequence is TGTGCCACCAGCAGAGATGGAGTTGAAGCTTTCTTT.